This T cell receptor beta chain was documented in a study of shared clonotypes between healthy human individuals. Looking at the study overall: Three CD4 naive, three CD4 memory, two CD8 naive and one CD8 memory plate were used per donor. Whole-study results and caveats: Only blood was sampled, and tissue TCR repertoires likely differ from blood ones.

Participating donors were healthy, HIV-negative adults free of recent acute infections or vaccinations. Trimming removed 0 bases from V and 5 bases from J, with 10 bases in between. This CDR3 comprises 15 residues. Germline lookup yields CDR1 SGHVS and CDR2 FQNEAQ. Details on this clone: Antigen: not known.

Sequenced by immunoSEQ multiplex PCR; TCRdb stores in-frame clones only, minus some. This sample has 2 million to 3 million clones, with over 85% found just once. Input material: naive CD4+ T cells from PBMCs. The subset was: CD45RA+ positively selected. This chain links TRBV7-8 with TRBJ2-2, with a weak D call TRBD1 (5 bases). This TCR was sampled from a man between 18 and 35 years old in good health. Some clones in this sample may be carry-over from other donors' samples. CDR3 bases: TGTGCCAGCAGCTTAGCTAGGACATCGACCGGGGAGCTGTTTTTT. Protein sequence: CASSLARTSTGELFF.